Below are 23 T cell receptor beta chains sequenced from a single sample in a study of T-cell reconstitution after alpha-beta-depleted transplantation in children. Molecular barcoding with unique molecular identifiers was used for the TCRbeta library. TCRdb used MiXCR to reprocess the PCR reads, holding one entry per CDR3 protein. The table records a few hundred thousand distinct CDR3 sequences, approximately 20% of them present only once. The sequencing used PBMCs from the stem cell graft donor, collected from the stem cell graft. The receptors derive from a human donor who donated a stem cell graft to a child with acute myeloid leukemia.

The V call is TRBV7-2, the J call TRBJ1-1; D is unresolved. Trimming shortened V by 1 base and J by 8 bases, and 8 bases separated the two germline ends. The CDR3 extends over 12 amino acids. The V gene's germline CDR1 is SGHTA and CDR2 FQGNSA. CDR3 sequence (DNA): TGTGCCAGCAGCTTAGTTGTCGGCGAAGCTTTCTTT. Protein: CASSLVVGEAFF.

The V gene is TRBV11-2, the J gene TRBJ2-1; TRBD1 aligns across 8 bases. The germline V gene has CDR1 SGHAT and CDR2 FQNNGV. J lost 8 bases, V lost 5 bases, and 11 bases had no gene match. This CDR3 is 15 amino acids long. The chain's CDR3 is CASSPTPADRDEQFF. The CDR3 DNA is TGTGCCAGCAGCCCAACGCCGGCGGACAGGGATGAGCAGTTCTTC.

The chain combines TRBV5-1 with TRBJ2-1; TRBD1 aligns across 8 bases. The junction had 6 bases not matched to a gene; V was cut back by 3 bases and J by 4 bases. From germline, CDR1 is SGHRS and CDR2 YFSETQ. This CDR3 region has 15 residues. The CDR3 DNA reads as TGCGCCAGCAGCTACGGACAGGGTAGATACAATGAGCAGTTCTTC. The encoded protein is CASSYGQGRYNEQFF.

V and J are TRBV4-3 and TRBJ2-7; D not resolved. Trimming pared 1 base from V and 0 bases from J, leaving 7 bases between. There are 14 residues in the CDR3. The germline gives CDR1 LGHNA, CDR2 YSLEER. This CDR3 is CASSQGPVSYEQYF. The DNA of the CDR3 is TGCGCCAGCAGCCAAGGGCCCGTCTCCTACGAGCAGTACTTC.

This clonotype has a handful of counts. This chain links TRBV5-1 with TRBJ1-4; 10 bases match TRBD1. In germline, CDR1 is SGHRS, CDR2 YFSETQ. This CDR3 region has 15 residues. The junction had 8 bases not matched to a gene; V was cut back by 4 bases and J by 8 bases. The CDR3 DNA follows: TGCGCCAGCAGCCCCTCCGGGACAGGGGTAGAAAAACTGTTTTTT. This gives the protein CASSPSGTGVEKLFF. Full variable domain (outside the CDR3, taken from reference TRBV5-1 and TRBJ1-4): KAGVTQTPRYLIKTRGQQVTLSCSPISGHRSVSWYQQTPGQGLQFLFEYFSETQRNKGNFPGRFSGRQFSNSRSEMNVSTLELGDSALYLCASSPSGTGVEKLFFGSGTQLSVL.

In this sample, this clonotype turned up many times. In nucleotides, the CDR3 is TGTGCCAGCAGCTCCTCCAGCGGGAGGCCCGGGGAGCTGTTTTTT. This codes for CASSSSSGRPGELFF. V gene TRBV12-3 or TRBV12-4 combines with J gene TRBJ2-2, with 9 bases that match TRBD2. The CDR3 has 15 residues. Unmatched junction bases numbered 8, after V lost 6 bases and J lost 6 bases.

V is TRBV20-1 and J is TRBJ1-5, with D possibly TRBD1 on 5 matching bases. The V end was cut by 6 bases, the J end by 5 bases, with 11 bases between. The CDR3 is made up of 12 amino acids. Germline CDR1 is DFQATT and CDR2 is SNEGSKA (reference sequence). The CDR3 DNA follows: TGCAGTGCCCCTCGGGGGGATCAGCCCCAGCATTTT. It is translated as CSAPRGDQPQHF.

This clonotype occurred many times. This chain joins TRBV29-1 and TRBJ2-5; D is possibly TRBD1 or TRBD2 (5 bases each). Trimming shortened V by 4 bases and J by 1 base, and 7 bases separated the two germline ends. The length of the CDR3 is 12 residues. Looked up from germline, CDR1 is SQVTM and CDR2 is ANQGSEA. DNA for the CDR3: TGCAGCGTTGGAGGGGTCCAAGAGACCCAGTACTTC. This gives the protein CSVGGVQETQYF.

This clonotype appeared a few times. J is TRBJ2-3 and V is TRBV5-8; 15 positions match TRBD2. Germline CDR1 SGHTS, CDR2 YDEGEE. This CDR3 comprises 16 residues. Trimming cost V 5 bases and J 4 bases; bases outside gene matches: 5. The CDR3 sequence is CASRWTSGRVADTQYF. The CDR3 coding sequence is TGTGCCAGCAGGTGGACTAGCGGGAGGGTGGCAGATACGCAGTATTTT.

J is TRBJ2-1 and V is TRBV6-7; D perhaps matches TRBD2 (6 bases). TRBV6-7 is an ORF, and what it does is uncertain. The CDR3 totals 15 residues. The V end lost 6 bases, the J end lost 6 bases, and 18 bases lay between the germline ends. CDR3 nucleotide sequence: TGTGCCAGCAGCCCCTTGGGAGGTCCGGGCAATGAGCAGTTCTTC. It yields the protein CASSPLGGPGNEQFF.

This clonotype has a handful of counts. Since a much larger clone is just one base distant, this may be a read error. V and J are TRBV6-4 and TRBJ2-3; TRBD2 agrees at 9 bases. The CDR3 runs to 14 residues. V dropped 2 bases and J dropped 4; count of bases not matched to a gene: 1. Germline V gene lookup returns CDR1 MRHNA and CDR2 SNTAGT. Here the CDR3 reads CASSDAGGPDTQYF. The CDR3 nucleotides read TGTGCCAGCAGTGACGCGGGAGGGCCAGATACGCAGTATTTT.

The V gene is TRBV27, the J gene TRBJ2-7, with a possible D match to TRBD2 (6 bases). Germline loops: CDR1 MNHEY, CDR2 SMNVEV (reference sequence). The CDR3 has 15 residues. V was trimmed by 2 bases and J by 0 bases, leaving 11 bases between them. In DNA form, the CDR3 reads TGTGCCAGCAGTTTAGCGGCGGGGAACTCCTACGAGCAGTACTTC. Its protein is CASSLAAGNSYEQYF.

The chain carries TRBV12-3 or TRBV12-4 and TRBJ2-2; possibly TRBD2 for D (6 bases). This CDR3 is 14 amino acids long. The ends were cut back, 3 bases at V and 5 bases at J, with 10 bases in the middle. CDR3 protein: CASSFSGVTGELFF. The DNA for the CDR3 is TGTGCCAGCAGTTTTAGCGGTGTTACCGGGGAGCTGTTTTTT.

The genes are TRBV12-3 or TRBV12-4 and TRBJ2-1; 11 bases agree with TRBD1. The CDR3 loop spans 15 amino acids. Trimming cost V 6 bases and J 8 bases; bases outside gene matches: 9. CDR3 bases: TGTGCCAGCAGGAACCGGGACAGGGGGTGGCATGAGCAGTTCTTC. It is translated as CASRNRDRGWHEQFF.

The chain uses TRBV4-1 and TRBJ1-5; a weak D match, TRBD1 (6 bases). Trimming removed 3 bases from V and 6 bases from J, with 18 bases in between. The CDR3 length is 16 residues. Looked up from germline, CDR1 is MGHRA and CDR2 is YSYEKL. CDR3 region: CASSHLGGGPSQPQHF. CDR3 sequence (DNA): TGCGCCAGCAGCCATCTAGGGGGAGGGCCCAGTCAGCCCCAGCATTTT.

The chain has TRBV11-2 and TRBJ2-7; 10 nucleotides match TRBD2. The CDR3 spans 16 residues. The J segment lost 7 bases and the V segment lost 5 bases, leaving 14 bases of the junction unmatched. Germline V CDR1 and CDR2: SGHAT, FQNNGV. CDR3 loop: CASSLDRGLAGVEQYF. As DNA, the CDR3 is TGTGCCAGCAGCCTCGACCGCGGCCTAGCGGGAGTTGAGCAGTACTTC.

In its sample, this clonotype was seen a few times. The V call is TRBV6-1, the J call TRBJ2-1; D tentatively fits TRBD1 or TRBD2 (5 bases each). Trimming removed 6 bases at V and 7 bases at J, with 16 bases between. The CDR3 spans 14 residues. Germline lookup yields CDR1 MNHNS and CDR2 SASEGT. The CDR3 loop reads CASRRSEGLNEQFF. The DNA for the CDR3 is TGTGCCAGCAGACGCTCTGAGGGGTTGAATGAGCAGTTCTTC.

This clonotype was observed at least ten times. A read error may produce the germline difference seen at one junction end. This sequence joins TRBV4-1 and TRBJ2-1; 10 nucleotides align to TRBD2. CDR1 and CDR2 (germline): MGHRA, YSYEKL. The CDR3 runs 15 residues. CDR3 residues: CASSRTSGSYNEQFF. The CDR3 DNA reads TGTGCCAGCAGCCGGACTAGCGGCTCCTACAATGAGCAGTTCTTC.

This clonotype was counted ten times or more. This chain connects TRBV4-1 to TRBJ2-1; D remains ambiguous. The CDR3 contains 17 residues. Trimming took 2 bases from V and 0 from J, leaving 14 bases between them. Per the germline V gene, CDR1 is MGHRA and CDR2 is YSYEKL. The CDR3 sequence: CASSQLYGPSSYNEQFF. CDR3 DNA sequence: TGCGCCAGCAGCCAACTCTACGGGCCTAGCTCCTACAATGAGCAGTTCTTC.

This clonotype was seen more than once but under ten times. This rearrangement joins TRBV4-1 to TRBJ2-7; 8 bases match TRBD2. This CDR3 region has 15 residues. V gave up 0 bases and J gave up 7 bases; unmatched junction bases: 8. In germline, CDR1 is MGHRA, CDR2 YSYEKL. Here the CDR3 DNA reads TGCGCCAGCAGCCAAGAACCGCGGGAGGCGTATGAGCAGTACTTC. This codes for CASSQEPREAYEQYF.

This clonotype came up a few times. The chain is built from TRBV9 and TRBJ2-7, with D perhaps matching TRBD1 or TRBD2 (5 bases each). The germline V and J ends were trimmed by 4 bases and 3 bases, with 14 bases remaining between them. The germline CDR1 and CDR2 sequences are SGDLS and YYNGEE. CDR3 size: 14 residues. The CDR3 sequence: CASSIGTQGYEQYF. The CDR3 coding sequence is TGTGCCAGCAGCATCGGGACCCAGGGCTACGAGCAGTACTTC.

In this sample, this clonotype turned up many times. The V and J genes are TRBV29-1 and TRBJ2-1; 10 bases are a match to TRBD2. From germline, CDR1 is SQVTM and CDR2 ANQGSEA. V shed 7 bases, J shed 5 bases, and the junction held 8 bases outside the gene matches. The CDR3 is 14 residues long. The CDR3, as DNA: TGCAGCGCCGTACTAGCGGGAAGAAACAATGAGCAGTTCTTC. Residues: CSAVLAGRNNEQFF.

This clonotype was counted between two and nine times. The chain has TRBV19 and TRBJ1-6, with a weak D call TRBD1 (5 bases). V was clipped by 3 bases and J by 0 bases, with 12 bases between them. The CDR3 loop spans 17 amino acids. CDR1 is LNHDA, CDR2 SQIVND, per germline (reference sequence). DNA of the CDR3: TGTGCCAGTAGTATCAGGAAGGGGAGCTCCTATAATTCACCCCTCCACTTT. Its protein is CASSIRKGSSYNSPLHF.